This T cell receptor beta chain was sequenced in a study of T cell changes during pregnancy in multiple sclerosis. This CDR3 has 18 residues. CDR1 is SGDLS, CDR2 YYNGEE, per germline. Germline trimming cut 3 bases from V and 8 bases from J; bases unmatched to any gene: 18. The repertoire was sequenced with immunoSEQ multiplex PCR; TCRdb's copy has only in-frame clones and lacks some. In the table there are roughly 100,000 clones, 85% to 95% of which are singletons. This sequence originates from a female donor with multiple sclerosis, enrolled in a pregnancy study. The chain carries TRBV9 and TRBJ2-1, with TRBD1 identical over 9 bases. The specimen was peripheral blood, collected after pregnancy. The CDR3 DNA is TGTGCCAGCAGCGAGGCTCCTTCCGGGACAGGGAAAATCTATGAGCAGTTCTTC. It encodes CASSEAPSGTGKIYEQFF.